This record covers a single T cell receptor (beta chain). Some clones are missing from TCRdb's copy, which holds only in-frame ones; the method was immunoSEQ multiplex PCR. The repertoire has roughly 200,000 clones, roughly 84% of them found once; the top ten carry roughly 7.2%. The source of the sample is a study of blood T cell repertoires in COVID-19. Germline CDR1 is SGDLS and CDR2 is YYNGEE. The V and J ends lost 2 bases and 7 bases respectively, with 6 bases between them. The CDR3 totals 11 residues. This rearrangement joins TRBV9 to TRBJ2-5; D not certain. Sequenced sample: PBMCs or T cells enriched from blood (not recorded which). The TCR comes from a man aged 25 to 45 in a cohort exposed to, infected with or recovered from COVID-19 (not recorded which). CDR3 sequence (DNA): TGTGCCAGCAGCGTCGGTGGGACCCAGTACTTC. Its translation is CASSVGGTQYF.